This T cell receptor beta chain was identified during a study of cytomegalovirus exposure and HLA in healthy donors. Concerning this clone: Its antigen is undetermined.

Vbeta (60) and Jbeta (13) primers were used in the PCR. Using immunoSEQ multiplex PCR, the repertoire was profiled, and TCRdb retains in-frame clones only, with some absent. The sample includes around 280,000 clones, 85% to 90% of them seen just once. Unrecorded immune exposure was likely among donors, who were nominally healthy when sampled. Study-level points and caveats: A later analysis associated some 16,000 TCR beta sequences with HLA alleles at a 0.05 false discovery rate.

The TCR was taken from a woman younger than 35 in good health and CMV-seronegative. The sequencing sample was made of PBMCs.

CDR3 sequence reads: CASSQAQGSASTDTQYF. The CDR3 DNA sequence: TGTGCCAGCAGCCAAGCACAGGGTTCCGCTAGCACAGATACGCAGTATTTT. This chain uses TRBV4-2 with TRBJ2-3; TRBD1 might be the D (6 bases). This CDR3 is built from 17 residues. Trimming took 1 base from V and 0 from J, leaving 14 bases between them. From germline, CDR1 is LGHNA and CDR2 YNFKEQ.